The T cell receptor beta chain under discussion was sequenced for a study of beta chain features in type 1 diabetes. Study-wide context: Patients shared similar age, gender and cell yields with healthy donors.

In this sample, this clone turned up a few times. Expressed TCRB transcripts got sequenced, as all isolated RNA was reverse transcribed. Only in-frame clones appear in the TCRdb table, and some are missing; sequencing was by immunoSEQ multiplex PCR. This sample yields 140,000 to 150,000 clones, of which 40% to 60% are seen a single time; around 0.39% belongs to the top ten. V lost 3 bases and J lost 2; bases outside the gene matches: 3. The germline V gene encodes CDR1 MDHEN and CDR2 SYDVKM. This CDR3 has 15 amino acids. The specimen sequenced was Tregs from blood. The chain joins TRBV28 to TRBJ2-7, with 11 positions matching TRBD1. This TCR was recovered from a man between 18 and 35 years old in good health. The CDR3 here is CASSFEDRGPYEQYF. CDR3 nucleotide sequence: TGTGCCAGCAGTTTCGAGGACAGGGGGCCCTACGAGCAGTACTTC.